This T cell receptor beta chain comes out of a study of blood T cell repertoires in COVID-19. About the research overall: Acute and convalescent COVID-19 samples came from the United States, Italy and Spain. Sample material is recorded as cDNA or gDNA derived from T cells, B-cell-depleted T cells, or PBMCs.

In terms of age and location, participants ranged from roughly 18 to 100 years and lived in under 30 US areas. Self-reported history from a screening survey and questionnaire set each donor's cohort. After removal of 4 bases from V and 6 bases from J, the junction contained 5 bases not matched to a gene. CDR1 is GTSNPN and CDR2 is SVGIG in the germline V gene (reference sequence). The CDR3 totals 12 residues. In this sample, this clone turned up once. Clones were read by immunoSEQ multiplex PCR, and TCRdb kept only the in-frame ones, dropping some. The sample comprises some 250,000 clones, about 90% of which are singletons, and 1% to 1.5% rests with the top ten.

V and J are TRBV30 and TRBJ2-7, with TRBD1 matching 8 bases. The TCR sequence derives from a human donor in a cohort exposed to, infected with or recovered from COVID-19 (not recorded which). The donor label of this sample is uncertain. The sequencing sample was made of PBMCs or T cells enriched from blood (not recorded which). This chain's CDR3 is CAWNLGQAEQYF. The CDR3 DNA sequence: TGTGCCTGGAACCTGGGACAGGCCGAGCAGTACTTC.